This T cell receptor (beta chain) was sequenced for a study of T cells in Graves' hyperthyroidism and ophthalmopathy. TCR beta CDR3 regions were amplified from RNA. First-round RT-PCR of the TCR CDR3 relied on the HTBI primer set. TCRdb analysed the multiplex PCR reads with MiXCR anew, one entry per CDR3 protein. The data contain about 740,000 distinct CDR3 sequences, about 14% of them singletons. This clonotype was counted many times. The antigen remains unidentified. Study conclusions and caveats: Blood also carried most thyroid clonotypes expanded above 0.001.

The source material was blood. The sequence was obtained from a woman aged 18 to 35 with Graves' hyperthyroidism.

This CDR3 reads CASSAHEQFF. The CDR3 DNA reads TGTGCCAGCAGTGCCCATGAGCAGTTCTTC. This sequence joins TRBV2 and TRBJ2-1; no reliable D call. Germline CDR1 SNHLY, CDR2 FYNNEI. V was shortened by 4 bases and J by 8 bases, with 3 bases between the two germline ends. The CDR3 contains 10 residues.